The clone carrying this T cell receptor beta chain was seen only a few times. Its antigen is unknown. The entry originates in a study of cytomegalovirus exposure and HLA in healthy donors. Turning to the study itself: Unique TCR beta sequences numbering some 120 million came from about 179 million T cells in an earlier analysis. HLA-typed donors were the source of roughly 80 million unique TCRs held in an early data release.

The V gene's germline CDR1 is MGHDK and CDR2 SYGVNS. This CDR3 has 15 residues. The junction had 15 bases not matched to a gene; V was cut back by 5 bases and J by 12 bases. The study ran its PCR with 60 Vbeta and 13 Jbeta primers. In the source study's methods: The count from a later analysis was roughly 80 million unique TCR beta chains, around 11 million of them shared. Only in-frame clones appear in the TCRdb table, and some are missing; sequencing was by immunoSEQ multiplex PCR. The DNA gave D and trimming, while V, J and clone size come from that table. Of 90,000 or so clones detected, more than 60% appear once; the ten largest clones hold roughly 2%. Study-level findings and limits: A later analysis linked around 15,000 TCR beta sequences to HLA alleles at 0.05 false discovery rate.

Source material: PBMCs. This sequence joins TRBV25-1 and TRBJ2-1, with 8 nucleotides matching TRBD1. This receptor was identified in a boy younger than 18 in good health and CMV-seronegative. The CDR3 spells CASSSTGTGAWGQFF. CDR3 DNA: TGTGCCAGCAGTTCCACGGGGACAGGCGCCTGGGGGCAGTTCTTC.